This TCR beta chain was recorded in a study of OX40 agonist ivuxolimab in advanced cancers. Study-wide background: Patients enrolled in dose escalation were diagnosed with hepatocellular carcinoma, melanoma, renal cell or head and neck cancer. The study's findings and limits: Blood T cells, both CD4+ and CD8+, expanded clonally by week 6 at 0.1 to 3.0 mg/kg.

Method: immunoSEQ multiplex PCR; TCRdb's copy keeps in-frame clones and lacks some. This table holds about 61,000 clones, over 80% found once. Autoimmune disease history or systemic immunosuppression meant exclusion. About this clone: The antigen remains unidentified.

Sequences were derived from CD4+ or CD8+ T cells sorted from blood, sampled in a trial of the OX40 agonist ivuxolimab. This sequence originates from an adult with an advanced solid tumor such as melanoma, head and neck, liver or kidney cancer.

The CDR3: CASNKIIGLSEAFF. CDR3 coding DNA: TGCGCCAGCAACAAAATTATAGGGCTTTCTGAAGCTTTCTTT. The chain links TRBV5-1 to TRBJ1-1; D is unclear. This CDR3 is built from 14 residues. V lost 6 bases, J lost 6 bases, and 18 bases lay in between. Germline CDR1 SGHRS, CDR2 YFSETQ.